These 4 T cell receptor beta chains were sequenced from one sample in a study of CD8 T cells in Susac syndrome. RNA totalling about 0.45 to 1 ug underwent reverse transcription with random hexamers. One entry per CDR3 protein, called by TCRdb with MiXCR from the immunoSEQ multiplex PCR reads. The table lists about 240,000 distinct CDR3 sequences, 95% to 97% of them singletons. Sequencing used CD4+ T cells from PBMCs. The receptor source for this set is a human donor with Susac syndrome.

The chain couples TRBV29-1 to TRBJ2-5; D might be TRBD1 (5 bases). V gave up 4 bases and J gave up 1 base, with 7 bases separating them. The germline V gene has CDR1 SQVTM and CDR2 ANQGSEA. This CDR3 contains 12 residues. The CDR3 sequence is CSVAQGQETQYF. The CDR3 nucleotides are TGCAGCGTTGCTCAGGGCCAAGAGACCCAGTACTTC.

This rearrangement joins TRBV7-2 to TRBJ2-5, with a weak D call TRBD2 (6 bases). This CDR3 has 15 amino acids. Trimming shortened V by 1 base and J by 3 bases, and 12 bases separated the two germline ends. Germline V lookup: CDR1 SGHTA, CDR2 FQGNSA. The CDR3 DNA reads TGTGCCAGCAGCTTAGAGGTTGGCGGGAAAGAGACCCAGTACTTC. Its protein product is CASSLEVGGKETQYF.

This clonotype occurred once. The chain combines TRBV20-1 with TRBJ2-1; 7 nucleotides align to TRBD1. The CDR3 covers 12 residues. The germline V gene encodes CDR1 DFQATT and CDR2 SNEGSKA (reference sequence). The ends lost 5 bases at V and 8 bases at J; junction bases unmatched: 6. Written as DNA, the CDR3 is TGCAGTGCTGCCAGACAGGGAGATGAGCAGTTCTTC. This sequence encodes CSAARQGDEQFF.

The V gene is TRBV28, the J gene TRBJ2-3; tentative D call: TRBD2 (6 bases). In germline, CDR1 is MDHEN, CDR2 SYDVKM. V dropped 7 bases and J dropped 1 base, with 21 bases sitting between them. CDR3 length equals 17 residues. The CDR3 loop is CASNFVGGIVGTDTQYF. The CDR3 DNA reads TGTGCCAGCAACTTCGTGGGAGGCATCGTAGGCACAGATACGCAGTATTTT.